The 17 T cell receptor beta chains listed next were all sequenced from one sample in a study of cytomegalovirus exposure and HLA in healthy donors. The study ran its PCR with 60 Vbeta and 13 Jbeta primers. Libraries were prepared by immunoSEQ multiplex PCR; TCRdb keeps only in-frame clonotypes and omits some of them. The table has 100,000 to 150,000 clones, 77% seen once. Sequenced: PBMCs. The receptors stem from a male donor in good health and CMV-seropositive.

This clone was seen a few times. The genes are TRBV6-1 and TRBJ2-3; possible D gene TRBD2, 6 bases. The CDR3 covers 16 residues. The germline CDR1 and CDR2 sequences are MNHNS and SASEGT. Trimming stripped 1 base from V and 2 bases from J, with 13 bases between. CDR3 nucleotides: TGTGCCAGCAGTGAAGTAATCGGGGGAGCCACAGATACGCAGTATTTT. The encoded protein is CASSEVIGGATDTQYF.

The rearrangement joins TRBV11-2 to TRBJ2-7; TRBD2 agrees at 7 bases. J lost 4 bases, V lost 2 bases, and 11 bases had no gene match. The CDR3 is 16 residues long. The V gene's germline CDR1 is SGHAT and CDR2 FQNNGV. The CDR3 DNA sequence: TGTGCCAGCAGCTTAAATCGGGGCGGGGGACTTTACGAGCAGTACTTC. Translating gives CASSLNRGGGLYEQYF.

Written as DNA, the CDR3 is TGCAGCGCTGGTAAAGACCGACAGGGGCCAGATACGCAGTATTTT. Its translation is CSAGKDRQGPDTQYF. The chain is built from TRBV29-1 and TRBJ2-3, with 8 bases matching TRBD1. The trim removed 7 bases at V and 4 bases at J, leaving 13 bases unmatched. The germline CDR1 and CDR2 sequences are SQVTM and ANQGSEA. The CDR3 is made up of 15 amino acids.

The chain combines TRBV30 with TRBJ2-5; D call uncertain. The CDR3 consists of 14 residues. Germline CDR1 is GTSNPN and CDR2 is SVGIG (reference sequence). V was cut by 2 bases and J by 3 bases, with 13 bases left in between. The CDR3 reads CAWSLKLPEETQYF. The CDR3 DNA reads TGTGCCTGGAGTTTAAAACTGCCGGAAGAGACCCAGTACTTC.

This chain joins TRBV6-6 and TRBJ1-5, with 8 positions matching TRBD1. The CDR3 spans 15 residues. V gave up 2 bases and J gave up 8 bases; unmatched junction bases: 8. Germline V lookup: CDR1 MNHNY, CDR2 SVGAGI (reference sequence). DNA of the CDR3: TGTGCCAGCAGTTACAGGCAGGGGGCAGGGGAGCCCCAGCATTTT. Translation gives CASSYRQGAGEPQHF.

CDR3 DNA sequence: TGCGCCAGCAGCTTGGCCAGCGGGCCGGGCGACGAGCAGTACTTC. Protein product: CASSLASGPGDEQYF. The J gene is TRBJ2-7, the V gene TRBV5-1, with a possible D match to TRBD2 (6 bases). The germline CDR1 and CDR2 sequences are SGHRS and YFSETQ. CDR3 size: 15 residues. V lost 0 bases to trimming and J lost 5 bases, with 15 bases between them. The full variable domain, its missing parts supplied by reference TRBV5-1 and TRBJ2-7, is KAGVTQTPRYLIKTRGQQVTLSCSPISGHRSVSWYQQTPGQGLQFLFEYFSETQRNKGNFPGRFSGRQFSNSRSEMNVSTLELGDSALYLCASSLASGPGDEQYFGPGTRLTVT.

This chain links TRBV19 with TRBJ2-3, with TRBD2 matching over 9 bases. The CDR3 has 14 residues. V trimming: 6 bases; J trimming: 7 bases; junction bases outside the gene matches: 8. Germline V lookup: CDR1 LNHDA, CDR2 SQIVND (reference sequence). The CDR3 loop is CASRAGGPAYTQYF. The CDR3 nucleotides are TGTGCCAGTAGAGCGGGGGGCCCGGCCTATACGCAGTATTTT.

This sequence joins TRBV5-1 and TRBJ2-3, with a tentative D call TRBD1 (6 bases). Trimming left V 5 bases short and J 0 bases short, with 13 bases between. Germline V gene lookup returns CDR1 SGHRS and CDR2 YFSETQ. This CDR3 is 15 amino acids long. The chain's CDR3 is CASREQGTSTDTQYF. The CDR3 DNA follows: TGCGCCAGCAGGGAACAGGGTACCAGCACAGATACGCAGTATTTT. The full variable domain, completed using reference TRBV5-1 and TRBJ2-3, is KAGVTQTPRYLIKTRGQQVTLSCSPISGHRSVSWYQQTPGQGLQFLFEYFSETQRNKGNFPGRFSGRQFSNSRSEMNVSTLELGDSALYLCASREQGTSTDTQYFGPGTRLTVL.

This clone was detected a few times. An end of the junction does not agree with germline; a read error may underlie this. CDR3 coding DNA: TGTTCCAGCAGCCCCCTCGGGATAGCGGGAGGGCCGTCCGAGCAGTACTTC. Its translation is CSSSPLGIAGGPSEQYF. The chain recombines TRBV7-9 with TRBJ2-7; 11 bases line up with TRBD2. Germline lookup yields CDR1 SEHNR and CDR2 FQNEAQ (reference sequence). The CDR3 loop spans 17 amino acids. Full variable domain (missing parts from reference TRBV7-9 and TRBJ2-7): DTGVSQNPRHKITKRGQNVTFRCDPISEHNRLYWYRQTLGQGPEFLTYFQNEAQLEKSRLLSDRFSAERPKGSFSTLEIQRTEQGDSAMYLCSSSPLGIAGGPSEQYFGPGTRLTVT.

The CDR3 nucleotides read TGTGCCAGCAGGCCATTGACTAGCGGGGGACGCACAGATACGCAGTATTTT. It specifies CASRPLTSGGRTDTQYF. The chain links TRBV13 to TRBJ2-3, with TRBD2 matching 12 bases. The germline gives CDR1 PRHDT, CDR2 FYEKMQ (reference sequence). Germline trimming cut 6 bases from V and 1 base from J; bases unmatched to any gene: 8. The CDR3 sequence is 17 residues long.

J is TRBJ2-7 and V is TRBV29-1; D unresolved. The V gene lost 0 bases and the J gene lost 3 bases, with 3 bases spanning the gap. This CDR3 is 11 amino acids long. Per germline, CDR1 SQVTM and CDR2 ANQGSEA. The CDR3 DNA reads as TGCAGCGTTGAAGATTACTACGAGCAGTACTTC. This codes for CSVEDYYEQYF.

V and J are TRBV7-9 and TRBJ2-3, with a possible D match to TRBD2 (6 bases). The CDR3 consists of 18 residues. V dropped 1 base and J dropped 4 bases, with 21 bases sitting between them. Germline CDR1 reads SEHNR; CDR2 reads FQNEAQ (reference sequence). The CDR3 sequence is CASSLGVGTPGGADTQYF. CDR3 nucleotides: TGTGCCAGCAGCTTAGGCGTGGGGACCCCAGGCGGGGCAGATACGCAGTATTTT.

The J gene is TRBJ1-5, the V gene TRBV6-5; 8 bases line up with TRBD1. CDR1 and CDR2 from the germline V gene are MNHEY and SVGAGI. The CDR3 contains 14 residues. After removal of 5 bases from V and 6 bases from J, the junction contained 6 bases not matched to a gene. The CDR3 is CASSTDRGTQPQHF. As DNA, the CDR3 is TGTGCCAGCAGTACAGACAGGGGCACTCAGCCCCAGCATTTT.

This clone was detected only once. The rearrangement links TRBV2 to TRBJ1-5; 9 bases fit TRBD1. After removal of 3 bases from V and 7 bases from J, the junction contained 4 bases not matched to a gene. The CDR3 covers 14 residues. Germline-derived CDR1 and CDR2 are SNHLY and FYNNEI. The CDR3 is CASSDRTGAQPQHF. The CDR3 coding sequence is TGTGCCAGCAGTGATAGGACAGGGGCCCAGCCCCAGCATTTT. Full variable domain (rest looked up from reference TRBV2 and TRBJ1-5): EPEVTQTPSHQVTQMGQEVILRCVPISNHLYFYWYRQILGQKVEFLVSFYNNEISEKSEIFDDQFSVERPDGSNFTLKIRSTKLEDSAMYFCASSDRTGAQPQHFGDGTRLSIL.

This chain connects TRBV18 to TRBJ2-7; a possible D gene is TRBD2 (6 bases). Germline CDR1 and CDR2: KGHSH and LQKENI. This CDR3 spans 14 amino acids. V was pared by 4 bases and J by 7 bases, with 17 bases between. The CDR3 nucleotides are TGTGCCAGCTCACTAGCGGACCCGGCGGGGGAGCAGTACTTC. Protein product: CASSLADPAGEQYF.

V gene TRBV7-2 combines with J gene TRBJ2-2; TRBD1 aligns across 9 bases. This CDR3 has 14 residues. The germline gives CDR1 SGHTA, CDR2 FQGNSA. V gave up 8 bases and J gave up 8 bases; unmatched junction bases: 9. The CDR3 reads CASHRDRVPGELFF. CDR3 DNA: TGTGCCAGCCACCGGGACAGGGTACCAGGGGAGCTGTTTTTT.

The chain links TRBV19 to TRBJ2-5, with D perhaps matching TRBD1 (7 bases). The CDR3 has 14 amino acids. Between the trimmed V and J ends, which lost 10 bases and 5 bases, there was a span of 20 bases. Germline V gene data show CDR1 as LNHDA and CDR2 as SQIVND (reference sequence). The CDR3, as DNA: TGTGCCACTTCCGGGGCAGGGGGGTTGGAGACCCAGTACTTC. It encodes CATSGAGGLETQYF.